Listed here is a single T cell receptor beta chain. As yet, its antigen is unknown. With autoimmune disease history or systemic immunosuppression, patients were excluded. TCRdb's copy holds only in-frame clones and misses some; the assay was immunoSEQ multiplex PCR. The sample carries approximately 69,000 clones, roughly 85% recorded once. V shed 5 bases and J 1 base; nucleotides not matched to a gene: 16. The CDR3 consists of 18 residues. The germline CDR1 and CDR2 sequences are SGHVS and FQNEAQ. These data are taken from a study of OX40 agonist ivuxolimab in advanced cancers. Overall study results and limits: The specificity for antigen of the expanded peripheral T cells was not determined. Nonresponders, in some cases, also had low normalized T-cell clonal expansion. On average, CD8+ T cells showed a greater number of expanded clones than CD4+.

The sequenced sample was CD4+ or CD8+ T cells sorted from blood, obtained in a trial of the OX40 agonist ivuxolimab. The chain has TRBV7-8 and TRBJ1-1; 7 bases line up with TRBD1. This clonotype originated in an adult with an advanced solid tumor such as melanoma, head and neck, liver or kidney cancer. The CDR3 sequence is CASSARPPTGLSNTEAFF. The DNA of the CDR3 is TGTGCCAGCAGCGCCAGACCGCCGACAGGGTTATCGAACACTGAAGCTTTCTTT. The whole variable domain, remainder taken from reference TRBV7-8 and TRBJ1-1, is GAGVSQSPRYKVAKRGQDVALRCDPISGHVSLFWYQQALGQGPEFLTYFQNEAQLDKSGLPSDRFFAERPEGSVSTLKIQRTQQEDSAVYLCASSARPPTGLSNTEAFFGQGTRLTVV.